This T cell receptor beta chain was documented in a study of T cells after yellow fever vaccination. Study details: SMART-Seq v4 Ultra Low Input prepared libraries from low-cell fractions.

From germline, CDR1 is LGHNA and CDR2 YNFKEQ. The V end was cut by 0 bases, the J end by 8 bases, with 11 bases between. This CDR3 has 14 residues. This clonotype was observed a handful of times. The antigen remains undetermined. General study results and limits: The study found a weaker secondary response that peaked faster, day 5 versus 15. Only a minor proportion of clonotypes was detected across both CD4 and CD8 compartments.

TCRdb passed the 5' RACE reads through MiXCR, listing each CDR3 protein once. The sample lists 300,000 to 350,000 distinct CDR3 sequences, over 3.5% occurring once. The sequencing used PBMCs, collected 15 days after the yellow fever booster vaccination. The V call is TRBV4-2, the J call TRBJ2-1; maybe TRBD1 (7 bases). The origin of this receptor is a man between 18 and 29 years old who received the YFV17D yellow fever vaccine. The CDR3 DNA reads as TGTGCCAGCAGCCAAGAACAGGGGAGGCATGAGCAGTTCTTC. It specifies CASSQEQGRHEQFF.